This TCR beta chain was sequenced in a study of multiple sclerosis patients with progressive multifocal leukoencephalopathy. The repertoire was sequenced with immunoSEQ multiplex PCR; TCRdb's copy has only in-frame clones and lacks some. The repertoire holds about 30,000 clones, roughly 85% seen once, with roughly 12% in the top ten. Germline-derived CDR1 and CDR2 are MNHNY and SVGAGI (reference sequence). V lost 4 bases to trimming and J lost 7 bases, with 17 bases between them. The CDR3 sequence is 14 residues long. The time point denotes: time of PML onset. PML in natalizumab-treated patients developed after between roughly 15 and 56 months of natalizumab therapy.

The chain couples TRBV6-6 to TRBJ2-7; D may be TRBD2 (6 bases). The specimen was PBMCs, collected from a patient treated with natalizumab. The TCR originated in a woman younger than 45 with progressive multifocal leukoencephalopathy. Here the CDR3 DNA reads TGTGCCAGCAGTTCCTCGGGGGTCCTTGGGGAGCAGTACTTC. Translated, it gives CASSSSGVLGEQYF.